These T cell receptor beta chains were read from a single sample in a study of blood T cells in healthy people across ages. From the 5' RACE reads, TCRdb called clonotypes with MiXCR, one entry per CDR3 protein. This table has about 560,000 distinct CDR3 sequences, about 26% appearing once. The data also belong to a second study, concerning T cells of mothers and their children.

The sequencing sample was made of blood. These receptors were obtained from a boy between 2 and 10 years old in good health. CDR3s include the opening cysteine and the closing phenylalanine or tryptophan. The order of the fields is J gene, D gene, V gene, clone size, CDR3 DNA, CDR3 protein. D genes are given only for firm matches. Expanded clones are given a class, and other clones once, few, many or no size at all.

j_call: TRBJ2-1
d_call: -
v_call: TRBV6-6
clone_size: -
cdr3_nt: TGTGCCAGCACGCTAGGAATCAATGAGCAGTTCTTC
cdr3_aa: CASTLGINEQFF

j_call: TRBJ2-4
d_call: -
v_call: TRBV10-3
clone_size: -
cdr3_nt: TGTGCCATCAGTGAGTCCAGGGATGAGCCCATTCAGTACTTC
cdr3_aa: CAISESRDEPIQYF

j_call: TRBJ2-2
d_call: TRBD2
v_call: TRBV5-1
clone_size: -
cdr3_nt: TGCGCCAGCAGCTTGCCTAGCGGGCCGAACACCGGGGAGCTGTTTTTT
cdr3_aa: CASSLPSGPNTGELFF

j_call: TRBJ2-3
d_call: -
v_call: TRBV3-1
clone_size: -
cdr3_nt: TGTGCCAGCAGCCAAGGACTAGGCACAGATACGCAGTATTTT
cdr3_aa: CASSQGLGTDTQYF

j_call: TRBJ2-1
d_call: -
v_call: TRBV7-8
clone_size: medium-sized
cdr3_nt: TGTGCCAGCAGCCCCATGTCAGGGATATGGGAGCAGTTCTTC
cdr3_aa: CASSPMSGIWEQFF

j_call: TRBJ1-2
d_call: -
v_call: TRBV7-3
clone_size: few
cdr3_nt: TGTGCCAGCAGCTTATCGGGAGAATATGGCTACACCTTC
cdr3_aa: CASSLSGEYGYTF

j_call: TRBJ2-1
d_call: TRBD2
v_call: TRBV27
clone_size: few
cdr3_nt: TGTGCCAGCAGTAGGGGACTAGCGGGGTACAATGAGCAGTTCTTC
cdr3_aa: CASSRGLAGYNEQFF

j_call: TRBJ2-2
d_call: TRBD2
v_call: TRBV6-6
clone_size: few
cdr3_nt: TGTGCCAGCAGTACTAGCGTAAAGAACACCGGGGAGCTGTTTTTT
cdr3_aa: CASSTSVKNTGELFF

j_call: TRBJ2-7
d_call: -
v_call: TRBV27
clone_size: -
cdr3_nt: TGTGCCAGCAGCCCGCAAGGGGCGGTCTACGAGCAGTACTTC
cdr3_aa: CASSPQGAVYEQYF

j_call: TRBJ2-7
d_call: TRBD2
v_call: TRBV18
clone_size: few
cdr3_nt: TGTGCCAGCTCACCTTTTGCGGGGGACCTGGCAACTCAGTACTTC
cdr3_aa: CASSPFAGDLATQYF

j_call: TRBJ2-7
d_call: TRBD2
v_call: TRBV7-6
clone_size: -
cdr3_nt: TGTGCCAGCAGCTCACTAGCGGGGAATACCTACGAGCAGTACTTC
cdr3_aa: CASSSLAGNTYEQYF

j_call: TRBJ2-1
d_call: -
v_call: TRBV7-2
clone_size: few
cdr3_nt: TGCGCCAGCAGCTTAGGCGCGGGTGGGAACAATGAGCAGTTCTTC
cdr3_aa: CASSLGAGGNNEQFF

j_call: TRBJ2-3
d_call: -
v_call: TRBV7-6
clone_size: -
cdr3_nt: TGTGCCAGCAGCTTAGTAAGAGCCGACAGCCCTATCACAGATACGCAGTATTTT
cdr3_aa: CASSLVRADSPITDTQYF

j_call: TRBJ2-1
d_call: TRBD1
v_call: TRBV14
clone_size: -
cdr3_nt: TGTGCCAGCAGCCCGGGACAGGGCATCCTATGGCAGTTCTTC
cdr3_aa: CASSPGQGILWQFF

j_call: TRBJ1-2
d_call: TRBD1
v_call: TRBV12-3/TRBV12-4
clone_size: few
cdr3_nt: TGTGCCAGCAGACCAGGACAGGGGGCAAACTATGGCTACACCTTC
cdr3_aa: CASRPGQGANYGYTF

j_call: TRBJ2-1
d_call: -
v_call: TRBV20-1
clone_size: few
cdr3_nt: TGCAGTGCTAACAGGGTCGGGTACAATGAGCAGTTCTTC
cdr3_aa: CSANRVGYNEQFF

j_call: TRBJ1-1
d_call: TRBD1
v_call: TRBV20-1
clone_size: few
cdr3_nt: TGCAGTGCTAGACTTACAGGGGGTATCACTGAAGCTTTCTTT
cdr3_aa: CSARLTGGITEAFF

j_call: TRBJ1-3
d_call: -
v_call: TRBV7-9
clone_size: -
cdr3_nt: TGTGCCAGGTATCGGGAAAGGACTGGAAACACCATATATTTT
cdr3_aa: CARYRERTGNTIYF

j_call: TRBJ1-4
d_call: -
v_call: TRBV7-8
clone_size: few
cdr3_nt: TGTGCCAGCAGCTTAGCGATGGGGAGGGATAATGAAAAACTGTTTTTT
cdr3_aa: CASSLAMGRDNEKLFF

j_call: TRBJ2-7
d_call: -
v_call: TRBV5-4
clone_size: -
cdr3_nt: TGTGCCAGCGAAGGGGCTGCGTCCTACGAGCAGTACTTC
cdr3_aa: CASEGAASYEQYF

j_call: TRBJ1-6
d_call: -
v_call: TRBV6-1
clone_size: many
cdr3_nt: TGTGCCAGCAGTGCTCGGGACAATTCACCCCTCCACTTT
cdr3_aa: CASSARDNSPLHF

j_call: TRBJ2-1
d_call: TRBD1
v_call: TRBV6-5
clone_size: few
cdr3_nt: TGTGCCAGCAGACGGACAGGGAGGAACAATGAGCAGTTCTTC
cdr3_aa: CASRRTGRNNEQFF

j_call: TRBJ1-2
d_call: -
v_call: TRBV20-1
clone_size: -
cdr3_nt: TGCAGTGCTAGACCGGGACAAATAAACTATGGCTACACCTTC
cdr3_aa: CSARPGQINYGYTF

j_call: TRBJ2-5
d_call: -
v_call: TRBV28
clone_size: few
cdr3_nt: TGTGCCAGCAGTTTATATCGACCCCGTCAAGAGACCCAGTACTTC
cdr3_aa: CASSLYRPRQETQYF

j_call: TRBJ2-5
d_call: -
v_call: TRBV30
clone_size: -
cdr3_nt: TGTGCCTGGAGCGCCACGCATAGACAGGTTGGAAAGACCCAGTACTTC
cdr3_aa: CAWSATHRQVGKTQYF

j_call: TRBJ2-3
d_call: TRBD2
v_call: TRBV24-1
clone_size: few
cdr3_nt: TGTGCCACCAGTGACCCGACTAGCGGGAGTGCAGATACGCAGTATTTT
cdr3_aa: CATSDPTSGSADTQYF

j_call: TRBJ1-5
d_call: -
v_call: TRBV7-2
clone_size: few
cdr3_nt: TGTGCCAGCAGCCGGGGACCTTCCCCGGGGACCCAGCATTTT
cdr3_aa: CASSRGPSPGTQHF

j_call: TRBJ1-1
d_call: -
v_call: TRBV7-9
clone_size: -
cdr3_nt: TGTGCCAGCAGCTTGGGGGGGCGCGGGTTGGCATTTCGAGACACTGAAGCTTTCTTT
cdr3_aa: CASSLGGRGLAFRDTEAFF

j_call: TRBJ2-2
d_call: -
v_call: TRBV15
clone_size: -
cdr3_nt: TGTGCCACCAGCAGAGAGCCAGCGGGCTACACCGGGGAGCTGTTTTTT
cdr3_aa: CATSREPAGYTGELFF

j_call: TRBJ2-7
d_call: -
v_call: TRBV7-3
clone_size: once
cdr3_nt: TGTGCCAGCAGATCGACCGGCGTCTACGAGCAGTACTTC
cdr3_aa: CASRSTGVYEQYF

j_call: TRBJ2-6
d_call: -
v_call: TRBV27
clone_size: -
cdr3_nt: TGTGCCAGCAGTTTAAATCCGGGAGCTGGGGCCAACGTCCTGACTTTC
cdr3_aa: CASSLNPGAGANVLTF

j_call: TRBJ1-4
d_call: TRBD1
v_call: TRBV5-7
clone_size: -
cdr3_nt: TGTGCCAGCAGGGACAGGGGTCCGGTATCGGATGAAAAACTGTTTTTT
cdr3_aa: CASRDRGPVSDEKLFF

j_call: TRBJ2-3
d_call: -
v_call: TRBV15
clone_size: few
cdr3_nt: TGTGCCACCAGCAGAGAAGGGGGATCTGCTGTGGATACGCAGTATTTT
cdr3_aa: CATSREGGSAVDTQYF

j_call: TRBJ2-5
d_call: -
v_call: TRBV5-1
clone_size: few
cdr3_nt: TGCGCCAGCAACGCCGGACCCAGGGGTGAAGAGACCCAGTACTTC
cdr3_aa: CASNAGPRGEETQYF

j_call: TRBJ2-5
d_call: TRBD2
v_call: TRBV4-2
clone_size: many
cdr3_nt: TGTGCCAGCAGCCCTTCGCGGGGGGGCCAAGAGACCCAGTACTTC
cdr3_aa: CASSPSRGGQETQYF

j_call: TRBJ2-5
d_call: -
v_call: TRBV29-1
clone_size: -
cdr3_nt: TGCAGCGTTCGGAGCAGTCAAGAGACCCAGTACTTC
cdr3_aa: CSVRSSQETQYF

j_call: TRBJ2-5
d_call: TRBD2
v_call: TRBV7-6
clone_size: few
cdr3_nt: TGTGCCAGCAGCTTGTCGGGACTAGCGGGGCGGGAGACCCAGTACTTC
cdr3_aa: CASSLSGLAGRETQYF